A selection of T cell receptor beta chains follows, all from one sample in a study of cytomegalovirus exposure and HLA in healthy donors. Clones were sequenced by immunoSEQ multiplex PCR, and TCRdb holds only the in-frame ones, with some missing. This sample has about 170,000 clones, with 60% to 85% found just once. Sequenced sample: PBMCs. The receptor source for this set is a female donor in good health and CMV-seronegative. CDR3s include the opening cysteine and the closing phenylalanine or tryptophan. The D gene is left open where the match is weak. Size values are once, few and many counts, or a class for expanded clones, and some rows have none.

J gene,V gene,clone size,D gene,CDR3 protein,CDR3 DNA
TRBJ2-5,TRBV28,few,-,CASSPPWYRSPQETQYF,TGTGCCAGCAGTCCCCCCTGGTACAGGAGTCCTCAAGAGACCCAGTACTTC
TRBJ2-5,TRBV6-1,-,-,CASSAPHGQEGSETQYF,TGTGCCAGCAGTGCCCCCCACGGACAGGAGGGATCGGAGACCCAGTACTTC
TRBJ2-7,TRBV6-5,-,TRBD1,CASSRQGTRSYEQYF,TGTGCCAGCAGTAGACAGGGAACCCGTTCCTACGAGCAGTACTTC
TRBJ2-4,TRBV7-8,-,-,CASSLGRESITTRSAKNSQYF,TGTGCCAGCAGCTTAGGTCGGGAGTCAATCACTACCCGGAGCGCCAAAAACAGTCAGTACTTC
TRBJ2-3,TRBV5-1,-,-,CASRGSGVTDTQYF,TGCGCCAGCAGGGGGTCAGGGGTGACAGATACGCAGTATTTT
TRBJ2-1,TRBV6-5,-,TRBD2,CASGLVRAGVDEQFF,TGTGCCAGCGGCCTGGTACGAGCGGGGGTTGATGAGCAGTTCTTC
TRBJ1-2,TRBV9,-,TRBD1,CASSETGTGRNGYTF,TGTGCCAGCAGCGAGACCGGGACAGGGAGAAATGGCTACACCTTC
TRBJ1-5,TRBV28,-,-,CASRLTGLRDQPQHF,TGTGCCAGCAGACTTACAGGGTTGAGAGATCAGCCCCAGCATTTT
TRBJ2-7,TRBV13,few,TRBD2,CASSRTSGGADEQYF,TGTGCCAGCAGCCGGACTAGCGGAGGGGCGGATGAGCAGTACTTC
TRBJ1-2,TRBV28,-,-,CASSSPRGWGYTF,TGTGCCAGTTCTTCCCCTAGGGGCTGGGGCTACACCTTC
TRBJ2-7,TRBV5-1,-,TRBD1,CASSLGGTGVYEQYF,TGCGCCAGCAGCTTGGGAGGGACAGGGGTCTACGAGCAGTACTTC
TRBJ1-4,TRBV7-7,-,-,CASSLSRGEKLFF,TGTGCTAGCAGTCTGTCCCGGGGGGAAAAACTGTTTTTT
TRBJ1-1,TRBV5-1,-,-,CASSLQGADTEAFF,TGCGCCAGCAGCTTACAGGGAGCTGACACTGAAGCTTTCTTT
TRBJ2-7,TRBV4-3,-,TRBD2,CASSQGTWGGEQYF,TGCGCCAGCAGCCAAGGAACGTGGGGGGGGGAGCAGTACTTC
TRBJ2-5,TRBV5-4,-,-,CASSPGVSETQYF,TGTGCCAGCAGCCCAGGGGTTAGTGAGACCCAGTACTTC
TRBJ2-4,TRBV4-2,once,TRBD1,CAASPDETGQNSQYF,TGTGCCGCCAGCCCGGACGAGACAGGGCAAAACAGTCAGTACTTC
TRBJ1-2,TRBV7-9,few,TRBD1,CASSHDRVSANYGYTF,TGTGCCAGCAGCCATGACAGGGTGTCAGCTAACTATGGCTACACCTTC
TRBJ1-6,TRBV27,-,-,CASRDGAGLGSPLHF,TGTGCCAGCAGAGATGGGGCAGGCTTAGGTTCACCCCTCCACTTT
TRBJ1-2,TRBV28,-,TRBD1,CASSQTGTDQNYGYTF,TGTGCCAGCAGTCAGACCGGGACAGACCAAAACTATGGCTACACCTTC
TRBJ2-7,TRBV6-5,-,TRBD1,CASRPSGQVYEQYF,TGTGCCAGCCGCCCGTCGGGACAGGTGTACGAGCAGTACTTC
TRBJ2-6,TRBV4-3,-,-,CASSQKVSGANGLTF,TGCGCCAGCAGCCAAAAGGTCTCTGGGGCCAACGGCCTGACTTTC
TRBJ1-2,TRBV4-3,-,TRBD1,CASSRGQGGYGYTF,TGCGCCAGCAGCCGTGGACAGGGCGGCTATGGCTACACCTTC
TRBJ1-2,TRBV14,-,TRBD1,CASSQADRGGYGYTF,TGTGCCAGCAGCCAAGCGGACAGGGGTGGGTATGGCTACACCTTC
TRBJ1-5,TRBV4-2,once,-,CASSPNGVISNQPQHF,TGTGCCAGCAGCCCGAACGGTGTCATTAGCAATCAGCCCCAGCATTTT
TRBJ2-7,TRBV28,-,TRBD2,CASSLLQWTSLYEQYF,TGTGCCAGCAGTCTCTTACAGTGGACTAGCTTATACGAGCAGTACTTC
TRBJ2-7,TRBV6-5,once,-,CASSSESGHTYEQYF,TGTGCCAGCAGTTCAGAATCGGGACACACCTACGAGCAGTACTTC
TRBJ1-3,TRBV1,once,-,CTSSQHRDRGGDTIYF,TGCACCAGCAGCCAACATCGGGACAGGGGGGGAGACACCATATATTTT
TRBJ1-2,TRBV19,-,TRBD1,CASGKGQALYGYTF,TGTGCCAGTGGAAAGGGACAGGCACTTTATGGCTACACCTTC
TRBJ1-3,TRBV7-2,-,TRBD1,CASSLVGGSGSTIYF,TGTGCCAGCAGCTTAGTAGGGGGCTCTGGATCCACCATATATTTT
TRBJ2-7,TRBV7-7,-,TRBD1,CASSYDRGTSYEQYF,TGTGCTAGCAGCTACGACAGGGGGACTTCCTACGAGCAGTACTTC
TRBJ1-2,TRBV19,-,TRBD1,CASSIDGTDHYGYTF,TGTGCCAGTAGTATAGATGGGACAGACCACTATGGCTACACCTTC
TRBJ1-1,TRBV7-9,-,-,CASSLAARTEAFF,TGTGCCAGCAGCTTAGCGGCGCGGACTGAAGCTTTCTTT
TRBJ2-3,TRBV5-4,-,TRBD2,CASSLKGTSVKDTQYF,TGTGCCAGCAGCTTGAAGGGGACTAGCGTAAAAGATACGCAGTATTTT
TRBJ2-3,TRBV9,-,-,CASSVAPRGGRTQYF,TGTGCCAGCAGCGTAGCCCCTAGAGGAGGGAGAACGCAGTATTTT
TRBJ2-2,TRBV4-3,-,-,CASSPLAVLNTGELFF,TGCGCCAGCAGCCCCCTTGCGGTCCTGAACACCGGGGAGCTGTTTTTT
TRBJ2-5,TRBV25-1,few,TRBD1,CASSQPRGQETQYF,TGTGCCAGCAGCCAGCCCAGGGGGCAAGAGACCCAGTACTTC
TRBJ2-1,TRBV28,few,-,CASLPYRRSNEQFF,TGTGCCAGCCTCCCTTACAGACGCTCTAATGAGCAGTTCTTC
TRBJ2-2,TRBV18,-,-,CASSPPEGARNTGELFF,TGTGCCAGCTCACCACCGGAGGGGGCTCGGAACACCGGGGAGCTGTTTTTT